This T cell receptor beta chain was sequenced for a study of blood T cell repertoires in COVID-19. At the level of the study: Samples of COVID-19 (acute and convalescent) were obtained from the United States, Italy and Spain.

In the study's own analysis: Counts of nucleated cells, estimated from reference gene primer amplification, were obtained. Clones were read by immunoSEQ multiplex PCR, and TCRdb kept only the in-frame ones, dropping some. V, J and clone size derive from that table, while D and trimming were established from the DNA sequence. This sample has 250,000 to 300,000 clones; around 84% occur once, and the top ten carry 5% to 7.5%. After removal of 6 bases from V and 8 bases from J, the junction contained 3 bases not matched to a gene. This CDR3 contains 12 residues. Germline CDR1 reads KGHSH; CDR2 reads LQKENI. Cohort allocation depended upon clinical history that participants reported. Individuals in the exposed group had encountered a COVID-19 case within 2 weeks preceding study entry.

The specimen was PBMCs or T cells enriched from blood (not recorded which). The V and J genes are TRBV18 and TRBJ1-4, with TRBD1 identical over 7 bases. The sequence derives from a woman aged 45 to 65 who had been exposed to COVID-19. The CDR3 sequence is CASSRGQEKLFF. The CDR3 nucleotides read TGTGCCAGCTCCCGGGGACAGGAAAAACTGTTTTTT.